This T cell receptor (beta chain) was recovered during a study of T cell repertoires in cytomegalovirus infection. Looking at the study overall: Selected CMV epitopes included recently identified HLA-C-restricted ones as well as well-studied HLA-B-restricted ones.

This clonotype has just a few counts. The target antigen is unknown. There are 15 residues in the CDR3. With 0 bases removed from V and 8 bases from J, the gap between germline ends came to 15 bases. CDR1 is SGHNT and CDR2 is YYREEE in the germline V gene (reference sequence). TCRdb passed the reads through MiXCR, listing each CDR3 protein once. The sample lists 900,000 to 950,000 distinct CDR3 sequences; roughly 30% were seen once. The study, taken as a whole, reports: HLA-C-restricted TCR beta clonotypes specific for CMV led the ex vivo response. Cumulative public TCR beta family frequency identified CMV carriers with the relevant HLA.

The clonotype comes from a human donor in good health (CMV status not recorded). Some clones in this sample may be carry-over from other donors' samples. J is TRBJ2-1 and V is TRBV5-4; a possible D gene is TRBD2 (6 bases). Here the sequenced sample was cultured CD8+ T cells from PBMCs, taken from culture after CMV antigen stimulation. The CDR3 coding sequence is TGTGCCAGCAGCTTGGCATACACTAGCATCGATGAGCAGTTCTTC. Its protein is CASSLAYTSIDEQFF.